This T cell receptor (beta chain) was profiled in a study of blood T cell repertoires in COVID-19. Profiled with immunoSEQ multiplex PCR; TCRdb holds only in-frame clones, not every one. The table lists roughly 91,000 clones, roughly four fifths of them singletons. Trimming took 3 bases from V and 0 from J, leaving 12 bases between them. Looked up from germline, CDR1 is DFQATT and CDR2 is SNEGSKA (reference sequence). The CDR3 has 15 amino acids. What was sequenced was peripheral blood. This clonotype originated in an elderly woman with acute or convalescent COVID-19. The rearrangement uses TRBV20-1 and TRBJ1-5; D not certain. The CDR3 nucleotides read TGCAGTGCTAGTATCGGTTCCGTTAGCAATCAGCCCCAGCATTTT. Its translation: CSASIGSVSNQPQHF.